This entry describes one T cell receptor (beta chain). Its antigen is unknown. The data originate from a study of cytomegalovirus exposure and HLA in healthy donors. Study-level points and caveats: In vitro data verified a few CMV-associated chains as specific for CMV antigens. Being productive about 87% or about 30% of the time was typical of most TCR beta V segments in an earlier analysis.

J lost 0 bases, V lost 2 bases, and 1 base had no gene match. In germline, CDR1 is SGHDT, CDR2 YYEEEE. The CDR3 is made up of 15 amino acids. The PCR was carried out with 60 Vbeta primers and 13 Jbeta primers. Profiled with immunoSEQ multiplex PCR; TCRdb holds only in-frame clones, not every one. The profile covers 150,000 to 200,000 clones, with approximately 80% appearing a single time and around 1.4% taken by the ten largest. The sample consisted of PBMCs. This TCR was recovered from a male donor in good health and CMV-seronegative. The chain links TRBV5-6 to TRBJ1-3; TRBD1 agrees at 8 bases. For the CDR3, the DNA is TGTGCCAGCAGCTTCGGACAGGGCTCTGGAAACACCATATATTTT. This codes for CASSFGQGSGNTIYF.